One sample yielded the 12 T cell receptor beta chains listed below, sequenced in a study of CD8+ T cells in alopecia areata. Sample treatment: oral pan-JAK inhibitor, 5-10 mg twice daily. Extracted RNA was reverse transcribed into cDNA, the sequencing template. The data were produced by immunoSEQ multiplex PCR, yet TCRdb's version contains in-frame clones alone and is incomplete. Of over 150,000 clones in the sample, roughly 64% were seen once. Material: CD4+ T cells sorted from blood, obtained at week 24, from a patient treated with tofacitinib. All receptors come from a human donor with alopecia areata.

The table lists this clone with a few counts. The chain carries TRBV29-1 and TRBJ2-5, with 8 bases identical to TRBD2. The V segment lost 1 base and the J segment 5 bases; nucleotides outside the gene matches: 18. CDR3 length equals 18 residues. Germline-derived CDR1 and CDR2 are SQVTM and ANQGSEA. The CDR3: CSVEGPRGSGVPVETQYF. CDR3 bases: TGCAGCGTTGAAGGGCCCCGGGGTAGCGGGGTACCCGTGGAGACCCAGTACTTC. The complete variable domain, with remaining parts taken from reference TRBV29-1 and TRBJ2-5, reads SAVISQKPSRDICQRGTSLTIQCQVDSQVTMMFWYRQQPGQSLTLIATANQGSEATYESGFVIDKFPISRPNLTFSTLTVSNMSPEDSSIYLCSVEGPRGSGVPVETQYFGPGTRLLVL.

V usage is TRBV5-1 and J usage is TRBJ2-5; 10 bases agree with TRBD1. Germline CDR1 and CDR2: SGHRS and YFSETQ. After removal of 0 bases from V and 1 base from J, the junction contained 6 bases not matched to a gene. This CDR3 is 17 amino acids long. CDR3 protein: CASSLADRTGGQETQYF. DNA for the CDR3: TGCGCCAGCAGCTTGGCGGATCGGACAGGGGGCCAAGAGACCCAGTACTTC.

This clone came up a few times. V is TRBV27 and J is TRBJ2-5; the D gene is possibly TRBD1 (6 bases). Germline CDR1 is MNHEY and CDR2 is SMNVEV (reference sequence). This CDR3 spans 14 amino acids. V lost 8 bases and J 5 bases, leaving 18 bases between the germline ends. DNA of the CDR3: TGTGCCAGCGGACCAAACAGGGAGTTTGAGACCCAGTACTTC. Amino acids: CASGPNREFETQYF.

The genes are TRBV27 and TRBJ2-7, with 7 positions matching TRBD1. In germline, CDR1 is MNHEY, CDR2 SMNVEV (reference sequence). This CDR3 comprises 13 residues. Germline trimming cut 5 bases from V and 10 bases from J; bases unmatched to any gene: 11. The CDR3: CASSVHDRANQYF. The CDR3 nucleotides are TGTGCCAGCAGTGTACACGACAGGGCGAACCAGTACTTC.

This clone came up a few times. V gene TRBV5-1 combines with J gene TRBJ2-7; TRBD2 aligns across 10 bases. Germline-derived CDR1 and CDR2 are SGHRS and YFSETQ. The CDR3 runs 15 residues. Trimming cost V 2 bases and J 5 bases; bases outside gene matches: 7. The CDR3 is CASSFWPSGSHEQYF. Written as DNA, the CDR3 is TGCGCCAGCAGCTTCTGGCCTAGCGGGAGTCACGAGCAGTACTTC.

J is TRBJ1-4 and V is TRBV9; 7 nucleotides match TRBD1. J was trimmed by 0 bases and V by 4 bases; bases with no gene match: 3. Germline CDR1 and CDR2: SGDLS and YYNGEE. The CDR3 length is 15 residues. The DNA for the CDR3 is TGTGCCAGCAGCTGGGGACAGTCAACTAATGAAAAACTGTTTTTT. Protein sequence: CASSWGQSTNEKLFF.

This clone was counted a few times. This chain uses TRBV29-1 with TRBJ2-5; D is ambiguous. Germline V CDR1 and CDR2: SQVTM, ANQGSEA. This CDR3 has 12 amino acids. V lost 4 bases and J 1 base, leaving 7 bases between the germline ends. The DNA of the CDR3 is TGCAGCGTTGTTGGGGTCCAAGAGACCCAGTACTTC. Translating gives CSVVGVQETQYF.

The rearrangement links TRBV5-1 to TRBJ2-5; no firm D call. The CDR3 is 13 amino acids. The germline V and J ends were trimmed by 1 base and 1 base, with 5 bases remaining between them. Germline values: CDR1 SGHRS, CDR2 YFSETQ. The CDR3 here is CASSLQVQETQYF. The CDR3 region has the DNA TGCGCCAGCAGCTTGCAAGTCCAAGAGACCCAGTACTTC.

The V gene is TRBV29-1, the J gene TRBJ2-5, with D possibly being TRBD2 (6 bases). V was trimmed by 7 bases and J by 5 bases, leaving 14 bases between them. CDR1 SQVTM and CDR2 ANQGSEA come from the germline V gene. The CDR3 is 12 amino acids. The CDR3 coding sequence is TGCAGCGGGGGCGGGGTTCGGGAGACCCAGTACTTC. Its translation: CSGGGVRETQYF.

The chain links TRBV29-1 to TRBJ2-1, with a weak D call TRBD1 (6 bases). Trimming cost V 3 bases and J 2 bases, with 11 bases left between them. The germline V gene encodes CDR1 SQVTM and CDR2 ANQGSEA. The CDR3 runs 14 residues. Here the CDR3 DNA reads TGCAGCGTTGACTCGGGGACAACCTACAATGAGCAGTTCTTC. It is translated as CSVDSGTTYNEQFF.

This clone appeared a few times. This chain connects TRBV5-1 to TRBJ2-2; D possibly corresponds to TRBD1 (6 bases). This CDR3 has 16 amino acids. The germline gives CDR1 SGHRS, CDR2 YFSETQ. Trimming cost V 1 base and J 5 bases, with 15 bases left between them. The CDR3 reads CASSLSLDRNTGELFF. CDR3 DNA: TGCGCCAGCAGCTTGTCCTTAGACAGGAATACCGGGGAGCTGTTTTTT.

The CDR3 loop is CASRTDEETQYF. The CDR3 nucleotides are TGCGCCAGCCGGACAGACGAAGAGACCCAGTACTTC. The chain uses TRBV5-1 and TRBJ2-5; tentative D call: TRBD1 (6 bases). V was clipped by 7 bases and J by 3 bases, with 10 bases between them. Looked up from germline, CDR1 is SGHRS and CDR2 is YFSETQ. The CDR3 is 12 residues long.